This T cell receptor beta chain was found in a study of T cells after yellow fever vaccination. Germline CDR1 is KGHSH and CDR2 is LQKENI. V was shortened by 5 bases and J by 4 bases, with 15 bases between the two germline ends. The CDR3 sequence is 15 residues long. MiXCR, run by TCRdb on the 5' RACE reads, gives a single entry per CDR3 protein. Of about 300,000 distinct CDR3 sequences in the sample, around 10% are singletons; the top ten hold about 3.5%. The rearrangement links TRBV18 to TRBJ1-3, with D uncertain. The sequencing used CD4+ T cells sorted from PBMCs, collected 5 days after the yellow fever booster vaccination. This TCR was sampled from a man between 18 and 29 years old who received the YFV17D yellow fever vaccine. CDR3 residues: CASSASVRSGNTIYF. In nucleotides, the CDR3 is TGTGCCAGCTCAGCCTCAGTCCGTTCGGGAAACACCATATATTTT. The full variable domain, rest sourced from reference TRBV18 and TRBJ1-3, is NAGVMQNPRHLVRRRGQEARLRCSPMKGHSHVYWYRQLPEEGLKFMVYLQKENIIDESGMPKERFSAEFPKEGPSILRIQQVVRGDSAAYFCASSASVRSGNTIYFGEGSWLTVV.